This TCR beta chain was obtained from a study of T cells in Graves' hyperthyroidism and ophthalmopathy. Regarding the study as a whole: Ophthalmopathy was told apart from stable hyperthyroidism by a 13 V-J model.

The CDR3 spans 17 residues. Germline CDR1 is MNHEY and CDR2 is SVGEGT. Amplification targeted TCR beta CDR3 regions from RNA transcripts. With the HTBI primer set, the TCR CDR3 went through a first round of RT-PCR. MiXCR was run by TCRdb on the multiplex PCR reads, yielding one entry per CDR3 protein. The sample yields approximately 400,000 distinct CDR3 sequences, around 14% seen once. This clonotype was seen only once. What it binds is unknown. The junction departs from the called germline gene at one end, perhaps through a read error. Sequencing was done on a sample of blood. This receptor was identified in a woman between 18 and 30 years old with Graves' hyperthyroidism. This chain joins TRBV6-2 or TRBV6-3 and TRBJ2-5; TRBD1 aligns across 7 bases. This CDR3 is CASSFSSGQAPPGTRYF. In DNA form, the CDR3 reads TGTGCCAGCAGTTTCTCTTCTGGACAGGCCCCACCAGGGACCCGGTACTTC.